This T cell receptor (beta chain) appears in the sequencing data of a study of T cell repertoires in cytomegalovirus infection. Study-level information: CMV infection and matching HLA type were both indicated by public TCR beta signatures.

TCRdb re-called the reads through MiXCR, storing one row per CDR3 protein. The sample comprises around 500,000 distinct CDR3 sequences, approximately 46% of which are singletons, and around two fifths rests with the top ten. General study results and limits: Cumulated frequencies of public TCR beta families served to identify carriers of CMV plus the relevant HLA.

Per the germline V gene, CDR1 is SGHTA and CDR2 is FQGNSA. Trimming removed 1 base at V and 6 bases at J, with 9 bases between. The CDR3 loop spans 13 amino acids. This clonotype was detected ten times or more. Antigen: not known. This specimen was cultured PBMCs, taken from culture after CMV antigen stimulation. The gene calls are TRBV7-2 and TRBJ1-1, with D maybe TRBD1 (5 bases). The origin of this receptor is a human donor in good health (CMV status not recorded). Some clones in this sample may be carry-over from other donors' samples. CDR3 coding DNA: TGTGCCAGCAGCTTAGGCGGGACGGCTGAAGCTTTCTTT. Translation gives CASSLGGTAEAFF.